A selection of T cell receptor beta chains follows, all from one sample in a study of shared clonotypes between healthy human individuals. Using immunoSEQ multiplex PCR, the repertoire was profiled, and TCRdb retains in-frame clones only, with some absent. The sample carries roughly 2.5 million clones, around nine tenths recorded once. Sample: naive CD4+ T cells sorted from blood. These receptors were taken from a man aged 18 to 29 in good health. The conserved cysteine and the conserved F or W are not part of the CDR3 here. The order of the fields is J gene, V gene, CDR3 protein.

j_call: TRBJ2-2; v_call: TRBV28; cdr3_aa: ASSPLAWTGELF
j_call: TRBJ2-1; v_call: TRBV6-5; cdr3_aa: ASRAGGRNEQF
j_call: .; v_call: TRBV5-4; cdr3_aa: ASSLEGTSVYEQY
j_call: TRBJ2-5; v_call: TRBV5-4; cdr3_aa: ASSLGDAARETQY
j_call: TRBJ2-7; v_call: TRBV11-2; cdr3_aa: ASSLAWQGSYEQY
j_call: TRBJ2-1; v_call: TRBV27; cdr3_aa: ASKTGGKTGTTYNEQF
j_call: TRBJ1-2; v_call: TRBV19; cdr3_aa: ASTLDRVYGYT
j_call: TRBJ2-3; v_call: TRBV7-9; cdr3_aa: ASSFSRAVTDTQY
j_call: TRBJ2-1; v_call: TRBV15; cdr3_aa: ATSTYPVQSSYNEQF
j_call: TRBJ2-2; v_call: TRBV9; cdr3_aa: ASSSATGGTELF
j_call: TRBJ2-1; v_call: TRBV2; cdr3_aa: ASSEALRANEQF
j_call: TRBJ1-2; v_call: TRBV18; cdr3_aa: ASSPEGNYGYT
j_call: TRBJ2-1; v_call: TRBV19; cdr3_aa: ASSISGSSYNEQF
j_call: TRBJ1-5; v_call: TRBV5-6; cdr3_aa: ASSLRQPGQGGQPQH
j_call: TRBJ1-4; v_call: TRBV2; cdr3_aa: ASNRATGRNEKLF
j_call: TRBJ2-5; v_call: TRBV7-2; cdr3_aa: ASSPTTGGRETQY
j_call: TRBJ2-7; v_call: TRBV14; cdr3_aa: ASSQAAGN
j_call: TRBJ1-2; v_call: TRBV5-1; cdr3_aa: ASSLGGDYGYT
j_call: TRBJ2-1; v_call: TRBV27; cdr3_aa: ASSLGRVYNEQF
j_call: TRBJ2-7; v_call: TRBV15; cdr3_aa: ATSRDGSRSYEQY
j_call: TRBJ2-2; v_call: TRBV19; cdr3_aa: ASSMGRGGTGELF
j_call: TRBJ1-2; v_call: TRBV6-1; cdr3_aa: ASSEGRDRYGYT
j_call: TRBJ2-1; v_call: TRBV18; cdr3_aa: ASSEARGLAGNNEQF